The 3 T cell receptor beta chains listed next were all sequenced from one sample in a study of human T cells and chemical hapten exposure. Time point meaning: pre-sensitization, week 0. This sample's treatment: therapeutic diphenylcyclopropenone sensitization with weekly scalp DPC. From the RACE reads, TCRdb called clonotypes with MiXCR, one entry per CDR3 protein. The sample lists under 300,000 distinct CDR3 sequences, 7.5% to 10% seen once, with approximately 2.3% in the top ten. Sequencing used whole blood, obtained in connection with sensitization to the hapten diphenylcyclopropenone (DPC). The origin of the receptors is a woman aged 40 to 50 with alopecia areata. Some clones in this sample may be carry-over from other donors' samples.

This clonotype was counted many times. One end of the junction does not line up with germline, which may come from a read error. The chain links TRBV7-9 to TRBJ1-1; the D gene is possibly TRBD1 (6 bases). In germline, CDR1 is SEHNR, CDR2 FQNEAQ (reference sequence). CDR3 length equals 12 residues. The CDR3 coding sequence is TGTGCCAGCAGATTAGGGGGTCCTGAAGCTTTCTTT. Its translation: CASRLGGPEAFF.

This clonotype has more than one count but fewer than ten. The genes are TRBV7-2 and TRBJ2-7; the D call may be TRBD1 or TRBD2 (5 bases each). V dropped 0 bases and J dropped 6 bases, with 6 bases sitting between them. CDR3 length: 12 residues. Germline V gene sequence: CDR1 SGHTA, CDR2 FQGNSA. The CDR3 here is CASSLAGAEQYF. CDR3 nucleotides: TGTGCCAGCAGCTTAGCCGGGGCCGAGCAGTACTTC. Drawing the rest from reference TRBV7-2 and TRBJ2-7, the complete variable domain is GAGVSQSPSNKVTEKGKDVELRCDPISGHTALYWYRQSLGQGLEFLIYFQGNSAPDKSGLPSDRFSAERTGGSVSTLTIQRTQQEDSAVYLCASSLAGAEQYFGPGTRLTVT.

This clonotype has just a few counts. The V and J genes are TRBV7-2 and TRBJ2-1; tentatively, D is TRBD2 (6 bases). The CDR3 sequence is 14 residues long. Germline V gene lookup returns CDR1 SGHTA and CDR2 FQGNSA. Trimming stripped 5 bases from V and 6 bases from J, with 14 bases between. DNA for the CDR3: TGTGCCAGCAGCCCCAGACTAGTTGCCAATGAGCAGTTCTTC. Protein sequence: CASSPRLVANEQFF.